The 26 T cell receptor beta chains below all came from one sample that was sequenced in a study of regulatory T cells in long-lasting Graves disease. The time point is: newly diagnosed GD, antithyroid drugs for less than 3 months. Isolated PBMC RNA provided the starting material for the TCR library. Assembly of TCR beta libraries relied on iRepertoire HTBI primers together with Arm-PCR of CDR3 regions. From the multiplex PCR reads, TCRdb called clonotypes with MiXCR, one entry per CDR3 protein. The repertoire has 510,000 or so distinct CDR3 sequences, 9.5% to 15% of them found once; the top ten carry approximately 9%. These same records also appear under a second study, on T cells in Graves' hyperthyroidism and ophthalmopathy.

Sequenced here: peripheral blood mononuclear cells (PBMCs), sampled at new diagnosis, from a patient treated with antithyroid drugs. Every receptor here comes from a woman in her twenties or thirties with Graves disease.

The chain combines TRBV5-5 with TRBJ1-2; TRBD1 might be the D (6 bases). V gave up 1 base and J gave up 8 bases, with 12 bases separating them. This CDR3 comprises 13 residues. Per the germline V gene, CDR1 is SGHKS and CDR2 is YYEKEE (reference sequence). CDR3 DNA: TGTGCCAGCAGCTTGAGGTACAGGGACGGCTACACCTTC. Translated, it gives CASSLRYRDGYTF.

This rearrangement joins TRBV10-1 to TRBJ2-2; 9 bases line up with TRBD2. The ends lost 4 bases at V and 1 base at J; junction bases unmatched: 10. From germline, CDR1 is WNHNN and CDR2 SYGVQD (reference sequence). This CDR3 has 18 amino acids. Written as DNA, the CDR3 is TGCGCCAGCAGTGGGCCCGCCGTAGCGGGAGAGAACACCGGGGAGCTGTTTTTT. It codes for CASSGPAVAGENTGELFF.

This sequence joins TRBV20-1 and TRBJ2-1, with D hard to call. The germline V and J ends were trimmed by 6 bases and 2 bases, with 17 bases remaining between them. Germline-derived CDR1 and CDR2 are DFQATT and SNEGSKA (reference sequence). The CDR3 sequence is 15 residues long. Here the CDR3 DNA reads TGCAGTGCCAAGCATCCGGACCATACCTACAATGAGCAGTTCTTC. Protein: CSAKHPDHTYNEQFF.

This clonotype has only a few counts. The V call is TRBV7-8, the J call TRBJ1-5; TRBD1 is a possible D gene (5 bases). Germline assignment: CDR1 SGHVS and CDR2 FQNEAQ. The length of the CDR3 is 15 residues. With 3 bases removed from V and 7 bases from J, the gap between germline ends came to 16 bases. CDR3 DNA: TGTGCCAGCAGCTTTGCCCTCGGGACCATGCAGCCCCAGCATTTT. Its translation is CASSFALGTMQPQHF. The full variable domain, rest sourced from reference TRBV7-8 and TRBJ1-5, is GAGVSQSPRYKVAKRGQDVALRCDPISGHVSLFWYQQALGQGPEFLTYFQNEAQLDKSGLPSDRFFAERPEGSVSTLKIQRTQQEDSAVYLCASSFALGTMQPQHFGDGTRLSIL.

Many counts were recorded for this clonotype. V gene TRBV2 combines with J gene TRBJ2-2; the D gene is possibly TRBD1 (6 bases). Trimming stripped 7 bases from V and 6 bases from J, with 18 bases between. Germline V gene lookup returns CDR1 SNHLY and CDR2 FYNNEI. The CDR3 sequence is 15 residues long. DNA of the CDR3: TGTGCCAGCAATCTCGACAGGTCTCTCCCCGGGGAGCTGTTTTTT. As protein: CASNLDRSLPGELFF.

Ten or more counts support this clonotype. The chain recombines TRBV13 with TRBJ1-6; tentative D call: TRBD1 (6 bases). The germline V gene encodes CDR1 PRHDT and CDR2 FYEKMQ (reference sequence). There are 14 residues in the CDR3. V was clipped by 3 bases and J by 13 bases, with 16 bases between them. CDR3 region: CASSLQGTGYPLHF. CDR3 nucleotide sequence: TGTGCCAGCAGCTTGCAGGGGACGGGTTATCCCCTCCACTTT.

This clonotype appeared many times. The rearrangement links TRBV20-1 to TRBJ1-5, with D possibly being TRBD1 (6 bases). This CDR3 comprises 14 residues. Trimming cost V 1 base and J 5 bases, with 12 bases left between them. Germline values: CDR1 DFQATT, CDR2 SNEGSKA (reference sequence). CDR3 bases: TGCAGTGCTAGAGTAGGGGGGCGGCATCAGCCCCAGCATTTT. This encodes CSARVGGRHQPQHF.

This clonotype was observed at least ten times. The genes are TRBV20-1 and TRBJ2-1; 7 bases map to TRBD2. The germline CDR1 and CDR2 sequences are DFQATT and SNEGSKA (reference sequence). CDR3 length: 13 amino acids. V lost 0 bases to trimming and J lost 9 bases; unmatched junction nucleotides: 5. CDR3 nucleotide sequence: TGCAGTGCTAGAGAGCGGGAGTTTGCTGAGCAGTTCTTC. Protein: CSAREREFAEQFF.

This clonotype was found many times. The chain is built from TRBV28 and TRBJ2-7; the match to TRBD2 covers 7 bases. The CDR3 is made up of 18 amino acids. Germline CDR1 MDHEN, CDR2 SYDVKM. Trimming cost V 4 bases and J 2 bases; bases outside gene matches: 17. CDR3 residues: CASSSQGDPTSPAYEQYF. The DNA of the CDR3 is TGTGCCAGCAGTTCCCAGGGCGACCCGACTAGCCCTGCCTACGAGCAGTACTTC.

V usage is TRBV6-5 and J usage is TRBJ2-3; D could derive from TRBD1 or TRBD2 (6 bases each). With 2 bases removed from V and 5 bases from J, the gap between germline ends came to 11 bases. The germline CDR1 and CDR2 sequences are MNHEY and SVGAGI. The CDR3 is made up of 14 amino acids. The CDR3 DNA reads TGTGCCAGCAGTTACCCCGGAGGGGGAGATACGCAGTATTTT. It encodes CASSYPGGGDTQYF.

This clonotype was observed at least ten times. J is TRBJ2-1 and V is TRBV29-1, with 7 nucleotides matching TRBD2. Germline values: CDR1 SQVTM, CDR2 ANQGSEA. The CDR3 sequence is 14 residues long. The ends lost 4 bases at V and 4 bases at J; junction bases unmatched: 7. CDR3 nucleotides: TGCAGCGTTGCGTTGCGGGAGAAATACAATGAGCAGTTCTTC. Translated, it gives CSVALREKYNEQFF.

This clonotype occurred many times. The chain couples TRBV9 to TRBJ2-5; no reliable D call. The CDR3 length is 12 residues. The V and J ends lost 5 bases and 2 bases respectively, with 7 bases between them. Germline V gene sequence: CDR1 SGDLS, CDR2 YYNGEE. For the CDR3, the DNA is TGTGCCAGCAGGGGTAATCAAGAGACCCAGTACTTC. Protein sequence: CASRGNQETQYF.

In its sample, this clonotype was seen many times. This rearrangement joins TRBV28 to TRBJ1-4; D unclear. V lost 5 bases and J 0 bases, leaving 10 bases between the germline ends. This CDR3 is built from 15 residues. The germline CDR1 and CDR2 sequences are MDHEN and SYDVKM. In DNA, the CDR3 is TGTGCCAGCAGTAAGAAGGGTGCAACTAATGAAAAACTGTTTTTT. Translating gives CASSKKGATNEKLFF.

This clonotype appeared many times. The genes are TRBV29-1 and TRBJ1-6; D remains ambiguous. Trimming removed 8 bases from V and 7 bases from J, with 12 bases in between. Germline lookup yields CDR1 SQVTM and CDR2 ANQGSEA. CDR3 length: 12 amino acids. For the CDR3, the DNA is TGCAGCATCCAGATAGGAAATTCACCCCTCCACTTT. Amino acid sequence: CSIQIGNSPLHF.

This clonotype was seen many times. The gene calls are TRBV6-1 and TRBJ2-2; D perhaps matches TRBD1 (6 bases). The CDR3 has 15 amino acids. CDR1 is MNHNS, CDR2 SASEGT, per germline. Deletions cut 2 bases from V and 5 bases from J, with 12 bases between. The CDR3 DNA follows: TGTGCCAGCAGTGAACCCATACAGGGTACCGGGGAGCTGTTTTTT. Its translation: CASSEPIQGTGELFF.

This clonotype appeared many times. The chain couples TRBV2 to TRBJ1-5; 7 nucleotides align to TRBD1. Germline trimming cut 3 bases from V and 4 bases from J; bases unmatched to any gene: 6. CDR1 is SNHLY, CDR2 FYNNEI, per germline. The CDR3 is 15 residues long. CDR3: CASSDQQGKNQPQHF. Here the CDR3 DNA reads TGTGCCAGCAGTGACCAACAGGGGAAAAATCAGCCCCAGCATTTT.

This clonotype was seen ten or more times. The genes are TRBV3-1 and TRBJ1-1; a possible D gene is TRBD1 (5 bases). Germline-derived CDR1 and CDR2 are LGHDT and YNNKEL (reference sequence). The CDR3 loop spans 15 amino acids. V was shortened by 4 bases and J by 0 bases, with 12 bases between the two germline ends. CDR3 nucleotide sequence: TGTGCCAGCAGCCCTATTTGGGACTTGAACACTGAAGCTTTCTTT. Protein: CASSPIWDLNTEAFF.

This clonotype has at least ten counts. The chain recombines TRBV27 with TRBJ2-7; 10 bases line up with TRBD1. V shed 10 bases, J shed 2 bases, and the junction held 11 bases outside the gene matches. Germline V gene sequence: CDR1 MNHEY, CDR2 SMNVEV (reference sequence). The CDR3 covers 15 residues. Here the CDR3 reads CATVPSGTGAYEQYF. For the CDR3, the DNA is TGTGCCACCGTTCCGTCCGGGACAGGGGCCTACGAGCAGTACTTC.

This clonotype was counted many times. The chain couples TRBV11-2 to TRBJ2-3; TRBD2 is a possible D gene (5 bases). Germline loops: CDR1 SGHAT, CDR2 FQNNGV. Trimming took off 1 base at V and 6 bases at J, with 11 bases between the two ends. CDR3 length: 14 amino acids. CDR3 DNA sequence: TGTGCCAGCAGCTTAGGAGGGCCCCCGGATACGCAGTATTTT. Translation gives CASSLGGPPDTQYF.

In this sample, this clonotype turned up many times. The V and J genes are TRBV7-2 and TRBJ1-4; D uncertain. Germline assignment: CDR1 SGHTA and CDR2 FQGNSA. The V gene lost 10 bases and the J gene lost 4 bases, with 19 bases spanning the gap. The CDR3 covers 15 residues. CDR3 coding DNA: TGTGCCACCTCAATCGGGCGGACTCTTAATGAAAAACTGTTTTTT. Amino acids: CATSIGRTLNEKLFF.

At least ten counts were recorded for this clonotype. The chain couples TRBV27 to TRBJ1-2; D is perhaps TRBD1 (6 bases). Deletions cut 5 bases from V and 6 bases from J, with 16 bases between. Looked up from germline, CDR1 is MNHEY and CDR2 is SMNVEV (reference sequence). This CDR3 comprises 14 residues. Written as DNA, the CDR3 is TGTGCCAGCAGTCGCCGACAGGCCAGCGATGGCTACACCTTC. It codes for CASSRRQASDGYTF.

This clonotype has at least ten counts. The chain links TRBV30 to TRBJ1-5; weak D call: TRBD1 (5 bases). The CDR3 extends over 14 amino acids. Germline CDR1 reads GTSNPN; CDR2 reads SVGIG (reference sequence). The V end was cut by 4 bases, the J end by 4 bases, with 14 bases between. The CDR3 sequence: CAWTGVGGNQPQHF. The CDR3 DNA reads TGTGCCTGGACGGGAGTGGGGGGTAATCAGCCCCAGCATTTT.

The chain uses TRBV7-3 and TRBJ2-7, with D perhaps matching TRBD2 (6 bases). Trimming pared 2 bases from V and 11 bases from J, leaving 16 bases between. CDR1 SGHTA and CDR2 FQGTGA come from the germline V gene. The CDR3 runs to 13 residues. The CDR3 DNA is TGTGCCAGCAGCTTACTTGGAGGGGAGGTAAAGTACTTC. Translation gives CASSLLGGEVKYF.

The CDR3 DNA reads as TGTGCCAGCAGGCCCACGGGGAGCCTGCCTGAGCAGTTCTTC. Amino acid sequence: CASRPTGSLPEQFF. The chain couples TRBV7-9 to TRBJ2-1, with a possible D match to TRBD2 (5 bases). The CDR3 consists of 14 residues. Trimming shortened V by 6 bases and J by 9 bases, and 18 bases separated the two germline ends. CDR1 is SEHNR and CDR2 is FQNEAQ in the germline V gene (reference sequence). The full variable domain, in which reference TRBV7-9 and TRBJ2-1 provide the parts outside the CDR3, is DTGVSQNPRHKITKRGQNVTFRCDPISEHNRLYWYRQTLGQGPEFLTYFQNEAQLEKSRLLSDRFSAERPKGSFSTLEIQRTEQGDSAMYLCASRPTGSLPEQFFGPGTRLTVL.

This clonotype is a singleton in its sample. The V gene is TRBV20-1, the J gene TRBJ2-5; 7 nucleotides line up with TRBD1. After removal of 3 bases from V and 11 bases from J, the junction contained 12 bases not matched to a gene. CDR3 size: 13 residues. Germline CDR1 and CDR2: DFQATT and SNEGSKA (reference sequence). DNA of the CDR3: TGCAGTGCTAGGGCTAGAGGGGGCAATGAGCAGTACTTC. Translation: CSARARGGNEQYF.

In its sample, this clonotype was seen a few times. The chain is built from TRBV20-1 and TRBJ2-7; 7 positions agree with TRBD2. Germline V gives CDR1 DFQATT, CDR2 SNEGSKA (reference sequence). CDR3 size: 14 residues. With 6 bases clipped from V and 4 bases from J, the junction kept 12 bases outside the gene matches. This CDR3 is CSAQPGEGKYEQYF. CDR3 nucleotides: TGCAGTGCCCAACCCGGGGAGGGGAAGTACGAGCAGTACTTC.